A selection of T cell receptor beta chains follows, all from one sample in a study of T cells after yellow fever vaccination. TCRdb reanalysed the 5' RACE reads using MiXCR and keeps one entry per CDR3 protein. The sample carries 550,000 or so distinct CDR3 sequences, about 19% recorded once. The sample here was PBMCs, taken 15 days after the yellow fever booster vaccination. The receptor source for this set is a man aged 25-40 years who received the YFV17D yellow fever vaccine. CDR3s include the opening cysteine and the closing phenylalanine or tryptophan. The order of the fields is J gene, D gene, clone size, V gene, CDR3 DNA, CDR3 protein. A D gene is named only where the DNA matches it firmly. Some rows mark clone size as missing; the rest say once, few, many or name a class of expanded clone.

TRBJ1-5,-,-,TRBV4-2,TGTGCCAGCAGCGGGGCAATAGGGCAGCCCCAGCATTTT,CASSGAIGQPQHF
TRBJ2-7,-,few,TRBV7-9,TGTGCCAGCAGCCTCGGCGTCTCGGGGGACGAGCAGTACTTC,CASSLGVSGDEQYF
TRBJ2-3,TRBD1,-,TRBV20-1,TGCAGTGCTGACAGGGTCCCAGATACGCAGTATTTT,CSADRVPDTQYF
TRBJ1-6,-,few,TRBV18,TGTGCCAGCTCACCAAGGGCAGAAGCCGGTTCACCCCTCCACTTT,CASSPRAEAGSPLHF
TRBJ1-3,-,few,TRBV20-1,TGCAGTGCGCGACTGGACCTTCCCCACACCATATATTTT,CSARLDLPHTIYF
TRBJ2-2,TRBD1,few,TRBV6-1,TGTGCCAGCAGTAGGGGGCTTAGAGCCGGGGAGCTGTTTTTT,CASSRGLRAGELFF
TRBJ2-7,TRBD1,few,TRBV18,TGTGCCAGCTTTGCGACAGGGTCCTACGAGCAGTACTTC,CASFATGSYEQYF
TRBJ2-1,-,-,TRBV7-9,TGTGCCAGCAGCCCATTAACTAGCCAGTCCTACAATGAGCAGTTCTTC,CASSPLTSQSYNEQFF
TRBJ1-2,-,-,TRBV4-3,TGCGCCAGCAGCCAAGTGGAGGGGCAGAACTATGGCTACACCTTC,CASSQVEGQNYGYTF
TRBJ2-5,TRBD1,-,TRBV7-9,TGTGCCAGCAGCTTAACAGGGGGCGGCTCGTACCAAGAGACCCAGTACTTC,CASSLTGGGSYQETQYF
TRBJ2-1,-,few,TRBV7-9,TGTGCCAGCAGCTTAGAGGTGCATGAGCAGTTCTTC,CASSLEVHEQFF
TRBJ2-1,-,few,TRBV2,TGTGCCAGTTTAGGGACCTACAATGAGCAGTTCTTC,CASLGTYNEQFF
TRBJ2-7,-,few,TRBV10-3,TGTGCCATCAGTTGGGGGGGGCCAACCTACGAGCAGTACTTC,CAISWGGPTYEQYF
TRBJ1-4,-,few,TRBV20-1,TGCAGTGCTAGCCCCCACACAGGTGGACTCGAAAAACTGTTTTTT,CSASPHTGGLEKLFF
TRBJ1-2,TRBD1,few,TRBV14,TGTGCCAGCAGCCCCGGACAGGGGGGATATGGCTACACCTTC,CASSPGQGGYGYTF
TRBJ2-1,TRBD2,-,TRBV14,TGTGCCAGCAGCCAAGCCCTGACTAGCGGGAGTTACAATGAGCAGTTCTTC,CASSQALTSGSYNEQFF
TRBJ2-5,-,-,TRBV11-2,TGTGCCAGCCTAGGGCTGGAGACCCAGTACTTC,CASLGLETQYF
TRBJ2-7,-,many,TRBV6-5,TGTGCCAGTTCTCAAACCCCGGACGGATTGACCTACGAGCAGTACTTC,CASSQTPDGLTYEQYF